These 17 T cell receptor beta chains were sequenced from one sample in a study of T-cell reconstitution after alpha-beta-depleted transplantation in children. TCRbeta library construction was performed incorporating unique molecular identifiers. TCRdb called the PCR reads again in MiXCR, with one record for every CDR3 protein. The sample yields approximately 420,000 distinct CDR3 sequences, about a tenth seen once. Sequencing used PBMCs from the stem cell graft donor, obtained from the stem cell graft. The receptors were gathered from a human donor who donated a stem cell graft to a child with acute myeloid leukemia.

This clonotype was seen a few times. The chain carries TRBV7-9 and TRBJ2-1; 8 nucleotides align to TRBD2. V was pared by 5 bases and J by 6 bases, with 6 bases of the junction left unmatched. Germline CDR1 is SEHNR and CDR2 is FQNEAQ (reference sequence). The CDR3 runs to 14 residues. CDR3 loop: CASSPPAGGNEQFF. The CDR3 DNA follows: TGTGCCAGCAGCCCCCCCGCGGGGGGCAATGAGCAGTTCTTC.

This clonotype was counted a few times. The CDR3 sequence: CSPTRSDTQYF. The CDR3 DNA reads TGCAGTCCTACCCGGTCAGATACGCAGTATTTT. The genes are TRBV20-1 and TRBJ2-3; D not certain. Germline CDR1 is DFQATT and CDR2 is SNEGSKA (reference sequence). The CDR3 is made up of 11 amino acids. V shed 8 bases and J shed 4 bases, with 10 bases lying between them.

The sample holds many counts of this clonotype. The genes are TRBV27 and TRBJ1-6; D gene ambiguous. Germline CDR1 and CDR2: MNHEY and SMNVEV (reference sequence). There are 13 residues in the CDR3. Between the trimmed V and J ends, which lost 2 bases and 7 bases, there was a span of 6 bases. This CDR3 is CASSLLGNSPLHF. DNA for the CDR3: TGTGCCAGCAGTTTACTGGGCAATTCACCCCTCCACTTT.

The chain employs TRBV28 and TRBJ1-1; D ambiguous. CDR3 length: 16 residues. Trimming cost V 7 bases and J 1 base, with 19 bases left between them. Germline loops: CDR1 MDHEN, CDR2 SYDVKM. The CDR3 is CASITAAVEGNTEAFF. For the CDR3, the DNA is TGTGCCAGCATTACAGCGGCGGTGGAGGGGAACACTGAAGCTTTCTTT.

The chain couples TRBV5-1 to TRBJ1-2; tentative D call: TRBD1 (6 bases). The length of the CDR3 is 17 residues. V lost 0 bases, J lost 3 bases, and 18 bases lay in between. CDR1 and CDR2 from the germline V gene are SGHRS and YFSETQ. The CDR3 bases are TGCGCCAGCAGCTTGGGAGTCTGGGACACTGGAGACTATGGCTACACCTTC. Protein sequence: CASSLGVWDTGDYGYTF.

There are a few counts of this clonotype. The J gene is TRBJ2-1, the V gene TRBV29-1, with unresolved D. Germline V gene lookup returns CDR1 SQVTM and CDR2 ANQGSEA. V was trimmed by 6 bases and J by 8 bases, leaving 14 bases between them. The CDR3 is 12 residues long. The CDR3 loop reads CSVPQGWDEQFF. CDR3 coding DNA: TGCAGCGTACCACAAGGATGGGATGAGCAGTTCTTC.

The chain recombines TRBV7-2 with TRBJ1-1; possibly TRBD1 for D (5 bases). V dropped 5 bases and J dropped 7 bases, with 17 bases sitting between them. Germline V gene data show CDR1 as SGHTA and CDR2 as FQGNSA. The CDR3 length is 14 residues. CDR3 residues: CASSPRGTTREAFF. As DNA, the CDR3 is TGTGCCAGCAGCCCCCGGGGGACTACCCGTGAAGCTTTCTTT.

CDR3 DNA sequence: TGTGCCTGGGAACAGGTCGCGACCGGGGAGCTGTTTTTT. This gives the protein CAWEQVATGELFF. This chain connects TRBV30 to TRBJ2-2; a weak D match, TRBD1 (5 bases). There are 13 residues in the CDR3. CDR1 GTSNPN and CDR2 SVGIG come from the germline V gene (reference sequence). Between the trimmed V and J ends, which lost 5 bases and 5 bases, there was a span of 12 bases.

The chain uses TRBV3-1 and TRBJ2-2; 9 bases fit TRBD1. With 6 bases clipped from V and 7 bases from J, the junction kept 6 bases outside the gene matches. The CDR3 length is 14 residues. Germline V gene sequence: CDR1 LGHDT, CDR2 YNNKEL (reference sequence). The CDR3 protein is CASSYRGLGGELFF. CDR3 bases: TGTGCCAGCAGTTACAGGGGGCTGGGCGGGGAGCTGTTTTTT.

The sample holds a few counts of this clonotype. J is TRBJ2-5 and V is TRBV29-1, with 9 bases matching TRBD2. The CDR3 loop spans 15 amino acids. Germline V gene sequence: CDR1 SQVTM, CDR2 ANQGSEA. V lost 3 bases to trimming and J lost 2 bases; unmatched junction nucleotides: 7. The CDR3 is CSVEVLAGPQETQYF. In DNA, the CDR3 is TGCAGCGTTGAGGTACTAGCGGGCCCTCAAGAGACCCAGTACTTC.

This clonotype was observed at least ten times. The chain links TRBV5-1 to TRBJ2-3; D remains unclear. V shed 4 bases and J shed 0 bases, with 9 bases lying between them. The CDR3 covers 14 residues. Per germline, CDR1 SGHRS and CDR2 YFSETQ. CDR3 residues: CASSADPSTDTQYF. Here the CDR3 DNA reads TGCGCCAGCAGCGCAGACCCGAGCACAGATACGCAGTATTTT.

This clonotype was found a few times. The genes are TRBV4-1 and TRBJ1-2; D is possibly TRBD1 (5 bases). Germline V gene lookup returns CDR1 MGHRA and CDR2 YSYEKL. The CDR3 spans 16 residues. The germline V and J ends were trimmed by 2 bases and 0 bases, with 13 bases remaining between them. The CDR3 DNA is TGCGCCAGCAGCCAACCTGGGACGGCAGCTAACTATGGCTACACCTTC. It codes for CASSQPGTAANYGYTF.

This clonotype was detected a few times. V and J are TRBV5-1 and TRBJ2-7, with a weak D call TRBD1 (6 bases). Germline CDR1 SGHRS, CDR2 YFSETQ. Trimming shortened V by 4 bases and J by 7 bases, and 21 bases separated the two germline ends. The length of the CDR3 is 15 residues. CDR3 bases: TGCGCCAGCAGCACCTCCGGGACACTACTTGGGGAGCAGTACTTC. As protein: CASSTSGTLLGEQYF.

This clonotype turned up a few times. V gene TRBV12-3 or TRBV12-4 combines with J gene TRBJ2-5; D gene ambiguous. Trimming removed 6 bases at V and 6 bases at J, with 14 bases between. The CDR3 has 13 amino acids. In DNA form, the CDR3 reads TGTGCCAGCAGCGGTGTAAGCCCCCAGACCCAGTACTTC. As protein: CASSGVSPQTQYF.

CDR3 DNA: TGTGCCAGCAGTACTAGCGAGCTCTACGAGCAGTACTTC. Protein: CASSTSELYEQYF. The chain uses TRBV12-3 or TRBV12-4 and TRBJ2-7; TRBD2 agrees at 7 bases. J was trimmed by 3 bases and V by 5 bases; bases with no gene match: 4. CDR3 length: 13 residues.

A few counts support this clonotype. This chain connects TRBV6-5 to TRBJ2-7, with TRBD2 matching 8 bases. Germline CDR1 is MNHEY and CDR2 is SVGAGI. The V gene end was trimmed by 1 base and the J gene end by 5 bases; junction bases not matched to a gene: 7. This CDR3 comprises 15 residues. CDR3 sequence reads: CASSYLGSGMHEQYF. CDR3 nucleotide sequence: TGTGCCAGCAGTTACTTAGGTAGCGGGATGCACGAGCAGTACTTC.

The genes are TRBV2 and TRBJ1-5, with 8 positions matching TRBD1. Germline lookup yields CDR1 SNHLY and CDR2 FYNNEI. After removal of 10 bases from V and 4 bases from J, the junction contained 12 bases not matched to a gene. The CDR3 is 15 residues long. The CDR3 sequence: CAIWATGGSNQPQHF. CDR3 nucleotide sequence: TGTGCCATCTGGGCAACAGGGGGAAGTAATCAGCCCCAGCATTTT.